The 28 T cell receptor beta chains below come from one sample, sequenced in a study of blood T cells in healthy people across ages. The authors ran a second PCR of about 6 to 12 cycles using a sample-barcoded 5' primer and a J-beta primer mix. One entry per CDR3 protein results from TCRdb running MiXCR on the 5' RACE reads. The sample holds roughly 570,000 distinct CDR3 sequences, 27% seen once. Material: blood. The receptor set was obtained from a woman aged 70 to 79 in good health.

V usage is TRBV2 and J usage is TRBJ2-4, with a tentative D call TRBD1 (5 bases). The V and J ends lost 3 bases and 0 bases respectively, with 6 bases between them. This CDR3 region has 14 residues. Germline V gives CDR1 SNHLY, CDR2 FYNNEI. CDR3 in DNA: TGTGCCAGCAGTGACAGGGCAGCCAAAAACATTCAGTACTTC. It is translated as CASSDRAAKNIQYF.

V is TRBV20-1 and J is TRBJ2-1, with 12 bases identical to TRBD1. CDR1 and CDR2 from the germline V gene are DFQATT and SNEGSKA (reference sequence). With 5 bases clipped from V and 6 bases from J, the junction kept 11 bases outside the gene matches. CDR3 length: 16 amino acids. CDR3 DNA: TGCAGTGCTGCCGGGACAGGGGGCGGAAGGTTCAATGAGCAGTTCTTC. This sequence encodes CSAAGTGGGRFNEQFF.

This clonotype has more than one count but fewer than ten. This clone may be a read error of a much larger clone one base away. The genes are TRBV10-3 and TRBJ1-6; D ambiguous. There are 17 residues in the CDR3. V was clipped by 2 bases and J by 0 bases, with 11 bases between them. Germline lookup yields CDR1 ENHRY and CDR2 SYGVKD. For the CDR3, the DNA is TGTGCCATCAGTGAGGGAATGGGGAGCTCCTATAATTCACCCCTCCACTTT. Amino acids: CAISEGMGSSYNSPLHF.

In DNA, the CDR3 is TGCGCCAGCAGCCCACAGGGGGCAGGCACTGAAGCTTTCTTT. Protein product: CASSPQGAGTEAFF. This rearrangement joins TRBV4-3 to TRBJ1-1, with TRBD1 identical over 9 bases. Germline V gene data show CDR1 as LGHNA and CDR2 as YSLEER. CDR3 length: 14 residues. With V trimmed by 4 bases and J by 4 bases, 4 bases remained unmatched.

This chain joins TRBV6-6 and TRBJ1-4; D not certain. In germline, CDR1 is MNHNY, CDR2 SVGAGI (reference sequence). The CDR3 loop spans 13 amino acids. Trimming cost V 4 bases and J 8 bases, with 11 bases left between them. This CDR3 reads CASSFAREEKLFF. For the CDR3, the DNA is TGTGCCAGCAGTTTCGCGCGTGAGGAAAAACTGTTTTTT.

The CDR3 region is CAIDGGTNTGELFF. The CDR3 bases are TGTGCCATCGATGGGGGGACGAACACCGGGGAGCTGTTTTTT. The gene calls are TRBV10-3 and TRBJ2-2; a possible D gene is TRBD2 (6 bases). V lost 8 bases, J lost 0 bases, and 10 bases lay in between. CDR3 length: 14 residues. The V gene's germline CDR1 is ENHRY and CDR2 SYGVKD.

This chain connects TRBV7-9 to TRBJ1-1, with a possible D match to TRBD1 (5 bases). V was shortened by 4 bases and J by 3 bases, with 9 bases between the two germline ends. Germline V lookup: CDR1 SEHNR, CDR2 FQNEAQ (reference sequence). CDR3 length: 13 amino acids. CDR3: CASSSGQDTEAFF. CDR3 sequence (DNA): TGTGCCAGCAGCTCAGGACAAGACACTGAAGCTTTCTTT.

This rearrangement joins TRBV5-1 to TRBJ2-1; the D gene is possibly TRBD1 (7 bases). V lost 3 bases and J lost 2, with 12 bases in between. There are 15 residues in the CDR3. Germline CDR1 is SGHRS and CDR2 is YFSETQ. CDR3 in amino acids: CASSSGDSTYNEQFF. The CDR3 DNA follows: TGCGCCAGCAGCTCGGGGGACAGCACCTACAATGAGCAGTTCTTC.

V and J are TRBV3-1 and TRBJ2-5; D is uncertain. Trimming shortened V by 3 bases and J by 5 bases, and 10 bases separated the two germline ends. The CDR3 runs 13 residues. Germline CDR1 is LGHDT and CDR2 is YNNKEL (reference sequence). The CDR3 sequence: CASSQHDGETQYF. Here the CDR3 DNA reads TGTGCCAGCAGCCAGCATGATGGGGAGACCCAGTACTTC.

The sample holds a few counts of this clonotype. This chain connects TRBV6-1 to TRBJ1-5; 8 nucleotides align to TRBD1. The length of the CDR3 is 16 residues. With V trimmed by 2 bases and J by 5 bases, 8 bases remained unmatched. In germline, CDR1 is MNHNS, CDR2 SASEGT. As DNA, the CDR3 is TGTGCCAGCAGTGAACTTTCGGACAGGGTAGATCAGCCCCAGCATTTT. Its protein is CASSELSDRVDQPQHF.

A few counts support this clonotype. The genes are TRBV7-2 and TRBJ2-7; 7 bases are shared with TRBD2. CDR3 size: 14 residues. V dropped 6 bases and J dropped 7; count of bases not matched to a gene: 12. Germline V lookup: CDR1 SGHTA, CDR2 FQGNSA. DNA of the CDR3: TGTGCCAGCAGGTCGCAAAACGGAGCGGGGGAGCAGTACTTC. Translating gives CASRSQNGAGEQYF.

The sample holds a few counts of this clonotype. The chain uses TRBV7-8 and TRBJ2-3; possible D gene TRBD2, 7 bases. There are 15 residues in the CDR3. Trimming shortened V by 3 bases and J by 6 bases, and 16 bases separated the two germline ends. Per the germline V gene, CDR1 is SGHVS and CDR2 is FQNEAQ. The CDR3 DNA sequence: TGTGCCAGCAGCTTTGAGGGGGGGCTGGTTGATACGCAGTATTTT. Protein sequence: CASSFEGGLVDTQYF.

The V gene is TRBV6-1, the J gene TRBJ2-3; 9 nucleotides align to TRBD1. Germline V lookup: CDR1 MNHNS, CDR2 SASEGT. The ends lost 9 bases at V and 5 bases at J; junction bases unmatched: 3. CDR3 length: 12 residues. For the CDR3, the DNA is TGTGCCAGGGGACAGGGAGAAGATACGCAGTATTTT. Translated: CARGQGEDTQYF.

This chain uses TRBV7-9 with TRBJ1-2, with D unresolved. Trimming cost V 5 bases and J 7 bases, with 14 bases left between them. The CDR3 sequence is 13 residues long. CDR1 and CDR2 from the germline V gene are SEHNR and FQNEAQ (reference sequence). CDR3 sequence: CASSNLWVGGYTF. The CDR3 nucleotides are TGTGCCAGCAGCAACCTTTGGGTTGGTGGCTACACCTTC.

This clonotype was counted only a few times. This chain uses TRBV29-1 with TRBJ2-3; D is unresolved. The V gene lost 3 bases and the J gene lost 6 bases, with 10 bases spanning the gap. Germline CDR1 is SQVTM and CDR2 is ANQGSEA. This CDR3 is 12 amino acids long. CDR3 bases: TGCAGCGTTGAGGCAGGCATGGATACGCAGTATTTT. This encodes CSVEAGMDTQYF.

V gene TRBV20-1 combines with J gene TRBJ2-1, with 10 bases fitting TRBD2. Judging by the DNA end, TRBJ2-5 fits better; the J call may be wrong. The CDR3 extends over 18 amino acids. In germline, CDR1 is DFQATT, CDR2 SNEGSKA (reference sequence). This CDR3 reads CSAGRRLQRGGDRETQYF. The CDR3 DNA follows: TGCAGTGCTGGTCGGCGGCTCCAGCGGGGGGGCGACAGGGAGACCCAGTACTTC.

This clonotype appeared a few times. CDR3 DNA: TGTGCCAGCAGTTCTCCGAACCGGGACAGGGGAGCGCGCTATGGCTACACCTTC. Translating it yields CASSSPNRDRGARYGYTF. V is TRBV6-5 and J is TRBJ1-2, with 10 bases identical to TRBD1. Germline trimming cut 4 bases from V and 4 bases from J; bases unmatched to any gene: 15. Per the germline V gene, CDR1 is MNHEY and CDR2 is SVGAGI. This CDR3 spans 18 amino acids.

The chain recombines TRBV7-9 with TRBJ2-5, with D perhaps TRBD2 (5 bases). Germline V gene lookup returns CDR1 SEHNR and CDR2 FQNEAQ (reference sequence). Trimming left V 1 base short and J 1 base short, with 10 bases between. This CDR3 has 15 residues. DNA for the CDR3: TGTGCCAGCAGCTTAGAGAGGGCTATCCAAGAGACCCAGTACTTC. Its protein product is CASSLERAIQETQYF. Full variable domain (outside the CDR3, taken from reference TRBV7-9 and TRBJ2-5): DTGVSQNPRHKITKRGQNVTFRCDPISEHNRLYWYRQTLGQGPEFLTYFQNEAQLEKSRLLSDRFSAERPKGSFSTLEIQRTEQGDSAMYLCASSLERAIQETQYFGPGTRLLVL.

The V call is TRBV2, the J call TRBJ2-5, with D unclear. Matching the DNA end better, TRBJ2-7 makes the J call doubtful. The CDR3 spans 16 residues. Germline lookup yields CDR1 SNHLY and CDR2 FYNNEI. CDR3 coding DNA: TGTGCCAGCAGTGGTGGATTTAGGCGGAGCGTGTACGAGCAGTACTTC. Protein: CASSGGFRRSVYEQYF.

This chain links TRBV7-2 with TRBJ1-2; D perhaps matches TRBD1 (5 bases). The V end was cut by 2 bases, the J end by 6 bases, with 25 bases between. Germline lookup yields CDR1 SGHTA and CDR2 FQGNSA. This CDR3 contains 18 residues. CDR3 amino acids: CASSLPTLFRGRSNGYTF. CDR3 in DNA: TGTGCCAGCAGCTTACCTACCCTTTTTCGGGGGAGATCCAATGGCTACACCTTC. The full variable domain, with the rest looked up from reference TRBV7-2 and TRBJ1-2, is GAGVSQSPSNKVTEKGKDVELRCDPISGHTALYWYRQSLGQGLEFLIYFQGNSAPDKSGLPSDRFSAERTGGSVSTLTIQRTQQEDSAVYLCASSLPTLFRGRSNGYTFGSGTRLTVV.

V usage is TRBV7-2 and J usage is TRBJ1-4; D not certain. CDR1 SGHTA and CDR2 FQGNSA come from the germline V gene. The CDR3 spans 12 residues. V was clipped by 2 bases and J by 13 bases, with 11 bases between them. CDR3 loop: CASSLSTSPLFF. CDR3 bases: TGTGCCAGCAGCTTATCGACTAGTCCACTGTTTTTT.

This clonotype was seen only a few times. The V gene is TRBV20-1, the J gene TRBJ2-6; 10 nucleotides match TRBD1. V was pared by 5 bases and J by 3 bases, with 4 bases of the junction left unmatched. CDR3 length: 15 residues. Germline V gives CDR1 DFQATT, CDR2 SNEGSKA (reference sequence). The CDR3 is CSARQGAVGANVLTF. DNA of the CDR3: TGCAGTGCTCGACAGGGGGCGGTTGGGGCCAACGTCCTGACTTTC.

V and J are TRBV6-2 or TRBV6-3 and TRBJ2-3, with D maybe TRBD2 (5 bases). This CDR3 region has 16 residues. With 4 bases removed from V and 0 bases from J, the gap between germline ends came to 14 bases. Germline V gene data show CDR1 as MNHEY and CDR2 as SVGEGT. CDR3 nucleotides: TGTGCCAGCAGTTTTGGGGTGGGCGGGAGCACAGATACGCAGTATTTT. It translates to CASSFGVGGSTDTQYF.

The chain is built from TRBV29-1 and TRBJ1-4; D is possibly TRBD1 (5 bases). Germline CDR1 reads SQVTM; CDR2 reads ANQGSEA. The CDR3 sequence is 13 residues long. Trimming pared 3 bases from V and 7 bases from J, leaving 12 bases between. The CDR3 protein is CSVEDNGSEKLFF. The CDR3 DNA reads TGCAGCGTTGAGGACAATGGGAGTGAAAAACTGTTTTTT.

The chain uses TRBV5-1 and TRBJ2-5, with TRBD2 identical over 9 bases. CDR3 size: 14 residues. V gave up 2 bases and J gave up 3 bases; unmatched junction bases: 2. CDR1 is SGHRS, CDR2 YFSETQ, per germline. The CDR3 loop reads CASSFERGEETQYF. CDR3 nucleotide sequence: TGCGCCAGCAGCTTCGAGCGGGGGGAAGAGACCCAGTACTTC.

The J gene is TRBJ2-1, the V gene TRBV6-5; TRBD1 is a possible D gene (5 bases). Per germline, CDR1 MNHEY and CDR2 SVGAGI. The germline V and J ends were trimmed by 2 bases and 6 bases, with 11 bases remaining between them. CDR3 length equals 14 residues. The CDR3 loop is CASSYPGQGNEQFF. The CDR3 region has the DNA TGTGCCAGCAGTTACCCCGGTCAGGGCAATGAGCAGTTCTTC.

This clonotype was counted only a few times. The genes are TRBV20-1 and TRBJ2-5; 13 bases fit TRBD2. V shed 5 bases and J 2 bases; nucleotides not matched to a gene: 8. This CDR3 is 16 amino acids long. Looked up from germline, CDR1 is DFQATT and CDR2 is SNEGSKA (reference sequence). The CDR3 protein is CSAGPKGLAGQETQYF. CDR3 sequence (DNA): TGCAGTGCTGGCCCCAAGGGACTAGCGGGGCAAGAGACCCAGTACTTC.

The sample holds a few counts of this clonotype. The CDR3 is CSVLPQNTDTQYF. Here the CDR3 DNA reads TGCAGCGTTCTCCCCCAGAACACAGATACGCAGTATTTT. The rearrangement links TRBV29-1 to TRBJ2-3; D remains unclear. Germline CDR1 is SQVTM and CDR2 is ANQGSEA. V was shortened by 5 bases and J by 2 bases, with 11 bases between the two germline ends. The CDR3 has 13 amino acids.